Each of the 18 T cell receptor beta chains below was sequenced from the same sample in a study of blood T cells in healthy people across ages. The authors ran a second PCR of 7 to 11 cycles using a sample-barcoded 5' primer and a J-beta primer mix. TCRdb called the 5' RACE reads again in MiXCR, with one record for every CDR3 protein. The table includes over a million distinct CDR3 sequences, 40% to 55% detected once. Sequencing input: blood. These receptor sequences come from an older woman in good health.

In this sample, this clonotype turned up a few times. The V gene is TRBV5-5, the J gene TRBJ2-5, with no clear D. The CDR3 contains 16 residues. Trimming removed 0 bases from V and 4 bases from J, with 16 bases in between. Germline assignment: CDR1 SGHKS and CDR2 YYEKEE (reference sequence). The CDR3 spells CASSLGRMTFGETQYF. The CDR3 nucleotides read TGTGCCAGCAGCTTGGGCCGGATGACATTTGGAGAGACCCAGTACTTC.

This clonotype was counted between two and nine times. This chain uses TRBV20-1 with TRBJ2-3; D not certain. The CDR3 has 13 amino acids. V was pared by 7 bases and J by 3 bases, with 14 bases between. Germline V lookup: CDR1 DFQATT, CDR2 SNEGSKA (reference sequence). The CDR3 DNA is TGCAGTGGATTAAGAGGCAATACAGATACGCAGTATTTT. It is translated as CSGLRGNTDTQYF.

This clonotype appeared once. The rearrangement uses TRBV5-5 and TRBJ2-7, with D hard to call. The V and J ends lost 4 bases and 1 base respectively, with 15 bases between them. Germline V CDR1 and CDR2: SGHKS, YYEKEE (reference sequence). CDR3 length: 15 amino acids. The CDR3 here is CASSPAALSSYEQYF. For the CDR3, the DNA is TGTGCCAGCAGCCCCGCCGCCCTTTCTTCCTACGAGCAGTACTTC.

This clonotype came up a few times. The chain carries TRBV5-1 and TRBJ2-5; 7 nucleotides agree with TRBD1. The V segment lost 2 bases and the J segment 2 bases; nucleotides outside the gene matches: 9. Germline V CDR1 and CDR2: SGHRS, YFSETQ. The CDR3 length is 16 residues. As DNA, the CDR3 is TGCGCCAGCAGCTTTGCCCCGACCAGGGGGCAAGAGACCCAGTACTTC. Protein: CASSFAPTRGQETQYF.

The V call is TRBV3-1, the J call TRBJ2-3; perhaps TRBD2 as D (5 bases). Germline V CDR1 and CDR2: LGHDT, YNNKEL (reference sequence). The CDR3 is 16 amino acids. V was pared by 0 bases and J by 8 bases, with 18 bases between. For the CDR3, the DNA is TGTGCCAGCAGCCAAGAAGCGTTAATTGAGGGTGGTACGCAGTATTTT. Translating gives CASSQEALIEGGTQYF.

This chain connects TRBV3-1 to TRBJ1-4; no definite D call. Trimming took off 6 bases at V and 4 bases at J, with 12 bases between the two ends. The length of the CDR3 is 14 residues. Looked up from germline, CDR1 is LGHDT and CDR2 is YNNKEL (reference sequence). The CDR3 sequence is CASRKSFGNEKLFF. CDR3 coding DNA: TGTGCCAGCAGGAAAAGTTTCGGTAATGAAAAACTGTTTTTT.

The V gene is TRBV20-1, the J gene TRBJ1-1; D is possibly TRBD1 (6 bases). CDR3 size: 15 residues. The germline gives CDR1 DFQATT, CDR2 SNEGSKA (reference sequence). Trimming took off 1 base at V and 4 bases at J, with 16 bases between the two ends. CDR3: CSARAKGHGGTEAFF. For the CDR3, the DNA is TGCAGTGCTAGAGCTAAGGGACACGGGGGCACTGAAGCTTTCTTT.

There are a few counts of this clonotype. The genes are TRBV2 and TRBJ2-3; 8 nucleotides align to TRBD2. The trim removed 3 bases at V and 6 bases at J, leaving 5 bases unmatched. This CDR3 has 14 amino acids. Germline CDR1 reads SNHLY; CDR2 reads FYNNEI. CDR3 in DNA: TGTGCCAGCAGTGACTCGGGAGGGCTTGATACGCAGTATTTT. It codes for CASSDSGGLDTQYF. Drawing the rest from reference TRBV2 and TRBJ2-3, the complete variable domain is EPEVTQTPSHQVTQMGQEVILRCVPISNHLYFYWYRQILGQKVEFLVSFYNNEISEKSEIFDDQFSVERPDGSNFTLKIRSTKLEDSAMYFCASSDSGGLDTQYFGPGTRLTVL.

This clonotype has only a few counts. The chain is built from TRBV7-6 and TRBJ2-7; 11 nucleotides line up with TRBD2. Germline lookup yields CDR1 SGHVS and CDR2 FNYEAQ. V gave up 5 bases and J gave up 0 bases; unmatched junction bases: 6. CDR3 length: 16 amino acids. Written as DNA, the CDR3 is TGTGCCAGCAGCCTCCGACTAGCGGGGAACTCCTACGAGCAGTACTTC. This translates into CASSLRLAGNSYEQYF.

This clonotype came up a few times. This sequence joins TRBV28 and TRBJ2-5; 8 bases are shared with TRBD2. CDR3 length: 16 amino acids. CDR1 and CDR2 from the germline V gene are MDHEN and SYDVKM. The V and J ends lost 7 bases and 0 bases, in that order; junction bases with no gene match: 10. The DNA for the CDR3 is TGTGCCAGCACCATGGGACTAGACCAGTACCAAGAGACCCAGTACTTC. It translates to CASTMGLDQYQETQYF.

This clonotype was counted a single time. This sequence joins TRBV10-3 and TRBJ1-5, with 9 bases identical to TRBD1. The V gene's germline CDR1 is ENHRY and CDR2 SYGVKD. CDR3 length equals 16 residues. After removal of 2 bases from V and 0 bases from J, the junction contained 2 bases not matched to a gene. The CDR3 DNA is TGTGCCATCAGTGAGGGACAGGGGATTAGCAATCAGCCCCAGCATTTT. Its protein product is CAISEGQGISNQPQHF.

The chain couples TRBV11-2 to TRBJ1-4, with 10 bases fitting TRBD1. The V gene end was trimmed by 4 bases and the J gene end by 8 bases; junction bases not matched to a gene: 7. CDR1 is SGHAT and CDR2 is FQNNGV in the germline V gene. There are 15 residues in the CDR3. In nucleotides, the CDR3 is TGTGCCAGCAGCTCGCCGGGACAGGGGAGAGAAAAACTGTTTTTT. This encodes CASSSPGQGREKLFF.

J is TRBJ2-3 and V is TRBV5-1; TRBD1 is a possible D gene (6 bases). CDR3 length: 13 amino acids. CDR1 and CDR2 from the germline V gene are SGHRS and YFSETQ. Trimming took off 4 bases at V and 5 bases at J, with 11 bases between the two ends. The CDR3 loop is CASSPTGGDTQYF. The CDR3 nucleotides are TGCGCCAGCAGCCCGACAGGAGGAGATACGCAGTATTTT.

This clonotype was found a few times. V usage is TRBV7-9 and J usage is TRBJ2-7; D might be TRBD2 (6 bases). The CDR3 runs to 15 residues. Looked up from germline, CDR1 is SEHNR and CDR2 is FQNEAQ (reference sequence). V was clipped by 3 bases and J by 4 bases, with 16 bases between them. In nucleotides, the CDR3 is TGTGCCAGCAGCTTGATCCCGATGGAGGGGTACGAGCAGTACTTC. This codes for CASSLIPMEGYEQYF.

This chain's CDR3 is CASSLAPGQGEDSPLHF. CDR3 DNA: TGTGCCAGCAGCTTAGCCCCGGGACAGGGGGAAGATTCACCCCTCCACTTT. This chain uses TRBV7-6 with TRBJ1-6, with TRBD1 matching over 11 bases. The germline V gene encodes CDR1 SGHVS and CDR2 FNYEAQ. Germline trimming cut 0 bases from V and 8 bases from J; bases unmatched to any gene: 6. The length of the CDR3 is 17 residues.

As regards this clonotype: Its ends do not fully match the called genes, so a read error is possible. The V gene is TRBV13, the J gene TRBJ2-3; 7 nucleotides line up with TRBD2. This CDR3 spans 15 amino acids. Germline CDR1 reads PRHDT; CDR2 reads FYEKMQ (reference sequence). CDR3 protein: CASSLDGLGTDTQNF. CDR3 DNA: TGTGCCAGCAGCTTAGACGGACTAGGTACAGATACGCAGAATTTT.

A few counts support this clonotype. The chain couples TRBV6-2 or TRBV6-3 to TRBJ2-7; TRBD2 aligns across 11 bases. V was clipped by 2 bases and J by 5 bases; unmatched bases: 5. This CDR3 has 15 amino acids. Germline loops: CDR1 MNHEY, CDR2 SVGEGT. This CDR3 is CASSYLGLAGHEQYF. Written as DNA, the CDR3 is TGTGCCAGCAGTTACCTAGGACTAGCGGGCCACGAGCAGTACTTC.

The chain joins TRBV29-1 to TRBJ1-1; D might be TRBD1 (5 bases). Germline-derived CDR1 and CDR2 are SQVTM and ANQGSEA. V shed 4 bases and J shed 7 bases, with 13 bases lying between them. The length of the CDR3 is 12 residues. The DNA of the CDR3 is TGCAGCGTTGGTATAGGGGTAAATGAAGCTTTCTTT. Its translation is CSVGIGVNEAFF.